These T cell receptor beta chains were read from a single sample in a study of shared clonotypes between healthy human individuals. Using immunoSEQ multiplex PCR, the repertoire was profiled, and TCRdb retains in-frame clones only, with some absent. The sample carries 2 million to 2.5 million clones, over 85% recorded once. The sample consisted of naive CD4+ T cells sorted from blood. All receptors come from a man younger than 35 in good health. CDR3s include the opening cysteine and the closing phenylalanine or tryptophan. Fields, in order: clone size, J gene, V gene, D gene, CDR3 DNA, CDR3 protein. The D gene is left open where the match is weak. Only some rows state a clone size, as once, few, many or a class for expanded clones.

.,TRBJ2-1,TRBV5-4,TRBD2,TGTGCCAGCAGCTTGGGAGGGACTAGCGGCTACAATGAGCAGTTCTTC,CASSLGGTSGYNEQFF
.,TRBJ2-2,TRBV9,.,TGTGCCAGCAGCAAGAACACCGGGGAGCTGTTTTTT,CASSKNTGELFF
.,TRBJ2-7,TRBV25-1,.,TGTGCCAGCAGTGAGATAAGGGGACGGACCTACGAGCAGTACTTC,CASSEIRGRTYEQYF
.,TRBJ1-2,TRBV6-4,TRBD1,TGTGCCAGCAGTGTTTCCCTCGGGACAGGGTATGGCTACACCTTC,CASSVSLGTGYGYTF
.,TRBJ2-3,TRBV7-3,.,TGTGCCAGCAGCTTAACGGGGGTTACGCAGTATTTT,CASSLTGVTQYF
.,TRBJ2-1,TRBV28,TRBD2,TGTGCCAGCAGAGAAACTAGCGGGGGTTACAATGAGCAGTTCTTC,CASRETSGGYNEQFF
.,TRBJ2-7,TRBV2,TRBD1,TGTGCCAGCACCCCCTTGTGGGACAGGGCCTACGAGCAGTACTTC,CASTPLWDRAYEQYF
.,TRBJ2-2,TRBV6-5,TRBD1,TGTGCCAGCAGTTACTGGACAGGGGGCCGAGACGGGGAGCTGTTTTTT,CASSYWTGGRDGELFF
.,TRBJ1-1,TRBV9,.,TGTGCCAGCAGCGTAGACGATAATCCCACTGAAGCTTTCTTT,CASSVDDNPTEAFF
.,TRBJ2-7,TRBV2,TRBD2,TGTGCCAGCATGGAGGCGGGAGTCTACGAGCAGTACTTC,CASMEAGVYEQYF
.,TRBJ1-1,TRBV6-1,.,TGTGCCAGCAGTGTTCGCAGCCTGGGGAACACTGAAGCTTTCTTT,CASSVRSLGNTEAFF
few,TRBJ2-3,TRBV5-1,.,TGCGCCAGCAGCTCCCCAGGCACAGATACGCAGTATTTT,CASSSPGTDTQYF
.,TRBJ1-1,TRBV27,.,TGTGCCAGCAGTCCGCATGGCTTGGGACAAACGAACACTGAAGCTTTCTTT,CASSPHGLGQTNTEAFF
many,TRBJ1-1,TRBV5-1,TRBD1,TGCGCCAGCAGCCCGAGGACAGGGGGAATCACTGAAGCTTTCTTT,CASSPRTGGITEAFF
.,TRBJ2-2,TRBV18,.,TGTGCCAGCTCACCACAAGACAGAATCGCGAACACCGGGGAGCTGTTTTTT,CASSPQDRIANTGELFF
.,TRBJ2-7,TRBV7-2,.,TGTGCCAGCAGCCTGAACGGGGGCGTGTACGAGCAGTACTTC,CASSLNGGVYEQYF
.,TRBJ2-1,TRBV7-2,TRBD2,TGTGCCAGCAGCTTCACTAGCGGGGGGACCTACAATGAGCAGTTCTTC,CASSFTSGGTYNEQFF
.,TRBJ2-5,TRBV4-1,TRBD1,TGCGCCAGCAGCCCCGGACAGGGCCAAGAGACCCAGTACTTC,CASSPGQGQETQYF
.,TRBJ1-5,TRBV15,.,TGTGCCACCAGCGGAGACATCCTGCTCCAGCCCCAGCATTTT,CATSGDILLQPQHF